This T cell receptor (beta chain) was recovered during a study of blood T cell repertoires in COVID-19. Study-wide background: Specimens from acute and convalescent COVID-19 originated in the United States, Italy and Spain. PBMCs, B-cell-depleted T cells, or T cells were the source of the cDNA or gDNA that made up the material.

This CDR3 has 16 residues. The V segment lost 4 bases and the J segment 7 bases; nucleotides outside the gene matches: 12. Germline loops: CDR1 KGHDR, CDR2 SFDVKD. In the authors' workflow: Reference gene primer amplification yielded estimated nucleated cell counts. Using immunoSEQ multiplex PCR, the repertoire was profiled, and TCRdb retains in-frame clones only, with some absent. V, J and clone size were drawn from that table, and D and trimming were deduced from the DNA. Of roughly 150,000 clones listed, 84% are singletons. Seattle researchers signed up patients amid active infection and tracked them longitudinally.

The chain employs TRBV24-1 and TRBJ2-3; 8 bases agree with TRBD1. This sequence originates from a woman of 80 years or more with COVID-19, enrolled during active disease. The sample taken for sequencing was peripheral blood. The CDR3: CATSETGRDRSNTQYF. The CDR3 DNA follows: TGTGCCACCAGTGAAACGGGCCGGGACAGGAGTAATACGCAGTATTTT.